This TCR beta chain was identified in a study of Ad26.COV2.S vaccination and SARS-CoV-2 variants. Here immunoSEQ multiplex PCR was the method, and the copy in TCRdb shows in-frame clones only, minus some. This sample has 400,000 to 500,000 clones, with 70% to 90% found just once. Indicated treatment: over 15 received Ad26.COV2.S at low or high dose, single or two shots; 5 received placebo; per-sample allocation not given. On day 63 after the first injection, vaccine and placebo recipients gave samples. An adult aged 18-55 years in Boston served as the donor. This vaccine is an Ad26 vector that expresses the Wuhan-strain SARS-CoV-2 spike. Overall study findings and caveats: The TCR-based breadth and depth measures might underestimate overall T cell responses. Responses of spike-specific T cells (both CD8+ and CD4+) reportedly showed substantial breadth after vaccination.

Concerning this clone: As yet, its antigen is unknown.

CDR3 size: 11 residues. CDR1 is SGHVS and CDR2 is FQNEAQ in the germline V gene. Between the trimmed V and J ends, which lost 5 bases and 9 bases, there was a span of 11 bases. This specimen consisted of peripheral blood, obtained in a trial of Ad26.COV2.S vaccine versus placebo. The source is a person between 18 and 65 years old who received the Ad26.COV2.S COVID-19 vaccine or a placebo. The chain uses TRBV7-8 and TRBJ2-7, with D uncertain. The DNA for the CDR3 is TGTGCCAGCAGCCCCTCGGTGGGGCAGTACTTC. Amino acids: CASSPSVGQYF.